Sequencing of this TCR beta chain was carried out in a study of Graves' ophthalmopathy and Graves' hyperthyroidism. Background on the study: Peripheral blood was gathered at first diagnosis, ahead of any treatment whatsoever.

This clonotype was seen ten or more times. The trim removed 5 bases at V and 4 bases at J, leaving 6 bases unmatched. CDR1 and CDR2 from the germline V gene are GTSNPN and SVGIG (reference sequence). The CDR3 spans 13 residues. If no ophthalmopathy appeared within 18 months of follow-up, hyperthyroidism was termed stable. The PBMCs had their origin in 10 ml of fresh peripheral blood. RNA transcripts provided the template for amplifying TCR beta CDR3 regions. First-round RT-PCR relied on HTBI primers, and a second-round multiplex PCR came next. TCRdb re-analysed the multiplex PCR reads in MiXCR, keeping a single row per CDR3 protein. The table records about 620,000 distinct CDR3 sequences, 20% to 25% of them present only once.

The sequencing input was peripheral blood. The TCR originated in a woman younger than 30 with stable Graves' hyperthyroidism. Some clones in this sample may be carry-over from other donors' samples. This chain uses TRBV30 with TRBJ2-5, with 8 bases that match TRBD1. CDR3 residues: CAWARDRRETQYF. The CDR3 bases are TGTGCCTGGGCGAGGGACAGGCGAGAGACCCAGTACTTC.